This T cell receptor beta chain comes out of a study of shared clonotypes between healthy human individuals. Turning to the study itself: A few men and a couple of women, aged 18 to 49, were donors.

In regard to this clone: Its antigen remains unidentified.

Study-level results: Among the subsets, naive ones generally showed larger estimated richness than memory ones. Measured sharing among donors was expected to vary with sequencing depth.

Positively selected for CCR7, the CD45RO-negative cells used as naive CD8 cells excluded terminally differentiated effector memory CD45RA+ cells. As handled by the study authors: Junction-only immunoSEQ data arrived without quality scores, meaning filtering differed. Assay: immunoSEQ multiplex PCR; the TCRdb copy retains only in-frame clones and omits some. D and trimming come from the DNA, and the V and J calls and clone size come from that table. The sample has more than 2 million clones, less than 95% seen once. The V gene lost 2 bases and the J gene lost 7 bases, with 14 bases spanning the gap. There are 14 residues in the CDR3. Per germline, CDR1 SEHNR and CDR2 FQNEAQ (reference sequence).

The chain links TRBV7-9 to TRBJ2-5; perhaps TRBD2 as D (5 bases). Material for sequencing was naive CD8+ T cells sorted from blood. This receptor was obtained from a man aged 18 to 29 in good health. The CDR3 sequence: CASSLLWGDGTQYF. CDR3 nucleotide sequence: TGTGCCAGCAGCTTATTATGGGGAGATGGGACCCAGTACTTC.